The 18 T cell receptor beta chains listed next were all sequenced from one sample in a study of cytomegalovirus exposure and HLA in healthy donors. It was with 60 Vbeta and 13 Jbeta primers that the PCR ran. The data were produced by immunoSEQ multiplex PCR, yet TCRdb's version contains in-frame clones alone and is incomplete. The sample includes about 240,000 clones, 82% seen only once; the top ten take approximately 5.3%. The specimen was PBMCs. The receptors derive from a woman aged 40 to 50 in good health and CMV-seropositive.

This clone came up a few times. The rearrangement links TRBV19 to TRBJ1-2; D perhaps matches TRBD1 (5 bases). CDR3 length: 14 residues. The germline V gene encodes CDR1 LNHDA and CDR2 SQIVND (reference sequence). The germline V and J ends were trimmed by 7 bases and 4 bases, with 16 bases remaining between them. The CDR3 loop reads CASKGISESYGYTF. The CDR3 DNA follows: TGTGCCAGTAAGGGGATCTCCGAGAGCTATGGCTACACCTTC.

The chain carries TRBV29-1 and TRBJ1-2; D unresolved. In germline, CDR1 is SQVTM, CDR2 ANQGSEA. The CDR3 has 13 residues. V was cut by 1 base and J by 8 bases, with 14 bases left in between. CDR3 in DNA: TGCAGCGTTGAAGTGGCCGGGCCGGGAGGCTACACCTTC. Protein sequence: CSVEVAGPGGYTF.

The rearrangement uses TRBV5-6 and TRBJ1-1; D ambiguous. The CDR3 is made up of 15 amino acids. Germline CDR1 SGHDT, CDR2 YYEEEE. Trimming removed 4 bases at V and 1 base at J, with 14 bases between. This CDR3 reads CASSRLEFKNTEAFF. The DNA for the CDR3 is TGTGCCAGCAGCCGTTTAGAATTCAAGAACACTGAAGCTTTCTTT.

The V gene is TRBV5-1, the J gene TRBJ1-1; D is perhaps TRBD1 (5 bases). The germline V gene has CDR1 SGHRS and CDR2 YFSETQ. This CDR3 has 16 residues. Trimming pared 3 bases from V and 5 bases from J, leaving 20 bases between. The CDR3 DNA is TGCGCCAGCAGCTCCCTCGTTGGCAGGGCAAGGACTGAAGCTTTCTTT. Translation gives CASSSLVGRARTEAFF.

This clone was detected once. The chain couples TRBV7-3 to TRBJ2-5; TRBD2 might be the D (6 bases). Germline V CDR1 and CDR2: SGHTA, FQGTGA. The CDR3 consists of 15 residues. V was cut by 4 bases and J by 5 bases, with 17 bases left in between. The CDR3 protein is CASSSSGGDGETQYF. Here the CDR3 DNA reads TGTGCCAGCAGCTCCTCGGGCGGGGATGGGGAGACCCAGTACTTC. Combining the CDR3 with reference TRBV7-3 and TRBJ2-5 gives the whole variable domain GAGVSQTPSNKVTEKGKYVELRCDPISGHTALYWYRQSLGQGPEFLIYFQGTGAADDSGLPNDRFFAVRPEGSVSTLKIQRTERGDSAVYLCASSSSGGDGETQYFGPGTRLLVL.

This clone was seen more than once but under ten times. V is TRBV2 and J is TRBJ1-1; 9 nucleotides align to TRBD1. The CDR3 spans 16 residues. Trimming at V came to 6 bases and at J to 4 bases, leaving 12 bases not matched to a gene. CDR1 and CDR2 (germline): SNHLY, FYNNEI. The CDR3 sequence is CASSPGTGSSRTEAFF. The CDR3 DNA reads as TGTGCCAGCAGCCCCGGGACAGGGTCCAGTCGCACTGAAGCTTTCTTT.

The chain links TRBV5-6 to TRBJ1-2; 9 bases are shared with TRBD1. CDR3 length equals 14 residues. From germline, CDR1 is SGHDT and CDR2 YYEEEE. V lost 7 bases to trimming and J lost 6 bases; unmatched junction nucleotides: 10. The CDR3 region is CASDKQGASHGYTF. CDR3 nucleotide sequence: TGTGCCAGCGACAAACAGGGGGCGTCTCATGGCTACACCTTC.

The rearrangement uses TRBV7-2 and TRBJ2-7; TRBD2 aligns across 7 bases. V trimming: 5 bases; J trimming: 13 bases; junction bases outside the gene matches: 8. The germline gives CDR1 SGHTA, CDR2 FQGNSA. The CDR3 totals 11 residues. CDR3 sequence (DNA): TGTGCCAGCAGCGGAGGACTAGACCGATACTTC. Its translation is CASSGGLDRYF. The full variable domain, with the rest looked up from reference TRBV7-2 and TRBJ2-7, is GAGVSQSPSNKVTEKGKDVELRCDPISGHTALYWYRQSLGQGLEFLIYFQGNSAPDKSGLPSDRFSAERTGGSVSTLTIQRTQQEDSAVYLCASSGGLDRYFGPGTRLTVT.

Details on this clone: The same CDR3 arises from other DNA sequences in this sample as well. The genes are TRBV9 and TRBJ2-2; TRBD1 matches 7 bases. This CDR3 has 14 amino acids. Germline V gene sequence: CDR1 SGDLS, CDR2 YYNGEE. V was clipped by 2 bases and J by 3 bases; unmatched bases: 1. The DNA for the CDR3 is TGTGCCAGCAGCGTTGGGACAGACACCGGGGAGCTGTTTTTT. Its protein product is CASSVGTDTGELFF.

The rearrangement links TRBV10-3 to TRBJ1-2; D not resolved. Germline CDR1 reads ENHRY; CDR2 reads SYGVKD. The CDR3 runs to 14 residues. The V end lost 2 bases, the J end lost 4 bases, and 11 bases lay between the germline ends. CDR3 sequence (DNA): TGTGCCATCAGTGAGAGGGAGGACGGCTATGGCTACACCTTC. It yields the protein CAISEREDGYGYTF.

The rearrangement links TRBV29-1 to TRBJ1-2, with D possibly matching TRBD1 (6 bases). This CDR3 is built from 16 residues. The germline V gene has CDR1 SQVTM and CDR2 ANQGSEA. The V end lost 0 bases, the J end lost 1 base, and 15 bases lay between the germline ends. The chain's CDR3 is CSVEDFGQSINYGYTF. As DNA, the CDR3 is TGCAGCGTTGAAGATTTTGGACAGAGTATTAACTATGGCTACACCTTC.

The CDR3 loop reads CASSIRPGGTEAFF. In DNA form, the CDR3 reads TGTGCCAGCAGCATCCGTCCGGGGGGCACTGAAGCTTTCTTT. The gene calls are TRBV7-3 and TRBJ1-1; tentatively, D is TRBD1 (5 bases). The CDR3 spans 14 residues. The germline CDR1 and CDR2 sequences are SGHTA and FQGTGA. V lost 5 bases and J lost 4, with 14 bases in between.

Comments on this clone: The same CDR3 arises from other DNA sequences in this sample as well. V usage is TRBV7-2 and J usage is TRBJ2-5; 10 nucleotides line up with TRBD1. This CDR3 region has 16 residues. V lost 3 bases to trimming and J lost 2 bases; unmatched junction nucleotides: 6. Germline-derived CDR1 and CDR2 are SGHTA and FQGNSA. The CDR3 sequence is CASSLGPGQGQETQYF. Written as DNA, the CDR3 is TGTGCCAGCAGCTTGGGTCCGGGACAGGGGCAAGAGACCCAGTACTTC.

The V and J genes are TRBV7-2 and TRBJ1-2, with 8 bases identical to TRBD1. The germline V gene encodes CDR1 SGHTA and CDR2 FQGNSA. This CDR3 has 15 residues. V shed 3 bases and J 4 bases; nucleotides not matched to a gene: 7. The CDR3 DNA is TGTGCCAGCAGCTTGGAACCTACAGGGGGCTATGGCTACACCTTC. Protein sequence: CASSLEPTGGYGYTF.

V is TRBV10-3 and J is TRBJ1-3; a weak D match, TRBD1 (6 bases). CDR1 and CDR2 (germline): ENHRY, SYGVKD. Trimming took 10 bases from V and 0 from J, leaving 13 bases between them. This CDR3 is 14 amino acids long. The CDR3 region is CATTGTNSGNTIYF. The CDR3, as DNA: TGTGCCACTACTGGGACAAACTCTGGAAACACCATATATTTT.

The chain links TRBV9 to TRBJ2-1, with 7 bases that match TRBD2. CDR1 is SGDLS, CDR2 YYNGEE, per germline. This CDR3 is built from 12 residues. With 4 bases clipped from V and 9 bases from J, the junction kept 4 bases outside the gene matches. Here the CDR3 DNA reads TGTGCCAGCAGCCCAGGACTAGTTGAGCAGTTCTTC. Encoded protein: CASSPGLVEQFF.

The chain recombines TRBV27 with TRBJ2-7; 8 nucleotides line up with TRBD2. Germline CDR1 MNHEY, CDR2 SMNVEV (reference sequence). With V trimmed by 3 bases and J by 2 bases, 0 bases remained unmatched. The CDR3 runs to 13 residues. This chain's CDR3 is CASSFSGAYEQYF. CDR3 in DNA: TGTGCCAGCAGTTTTAGCGGGGCCTACGAGCAGTACTTC.

This chain connects TRBV15 to TRBJ2-3, with D unclear. CDR3 length: 15 residues. From germline, CDR1 is LNHNV and CDR2 YYDKDF (reference sequence). Trimming removed 0 bases from V and 6 bases from J, with 13 bases in between. Here the CDR3 reads CATSRDSGETDTQYF. In nucleotides, the CDR3 is TGTGCCACCAGCAGAGATTCCGGAGAAACGGATACGCAGTATTTT.